This T cell receptor beta chain came from a study of CD8 T cells in ankylosing spondylitis. Findings and caveats of the study: It appeared that ankylosing spondylitis blood was characterized by a TCR beta motif of roughly 8 highly homologous variants.

This clonotype appeared a few times. Its specificity is unknown. 5'-RACE, quantitative and with molecular barcodes, yielded the TCR beta libraries. Each CDR3 protein is one row after TCRdb ran MiXCR on the 5' RACE reads. Of hundreds of thousands of distinct CDR3 sequences listed, about 11% are singletons. The sequencing sample was made of blood, either unsorted or a sorted T cell fraction (not recorded which). This receptor was identified in a male donor with ankylosing spondylitis.

CDR3 in DNA: TGCAGTGCTCCTCAAACAGTCACCTACGAGCAGTACTTC. This encodes CSAPQTVTYEQYF. The chain couples TRBV20-1 to TRBJ2-7; D call uncertain. CDR3 length: 13 residues. From germline, CDR1 is DFQATT and CDR2 SNEGSKA (reference sequence). Trimming cost V 5 bases and J 2 bases, with 13 bases left between them.